The 14 T cell receptor beta chains below come from one sample, sequenced in a study of T cell responses to AZD1222 COVID-19 vaccine. The table came from immunoSEQ multiplex PCR; TCRdb's copy has only in-frame clones and leaves some out. The sample contains 45,000 to 55,000 clones, under 90% of which appear only once. This specimen was peripheral blood, taken on day 0 of AZD1222 vaccination. These receptors came from an adult in good health.

This clone was detected once. The chain combines TRBV30 with TRBJ1-2, with D uncertain. Germline CDR1 reads GTSNPN; CDR2 reads SVGIG (reference sequence). V lost 0 bases and J 4 bases, leaving 9 bases between the germline ends. This CDR3 contains 13 residues. The CDR3 DNA sequence: TGTGCCTGGAGTGTAGTTCAGGCCTATGGCTACACCTTC. Translating it yields CAWSVVQAYGYTF. The full variable domain, with the rest looked up from reference TRBV30 and TRBJ1-2, is SQTIHQWPATLVQPVGSPLSLECTVEGTSNPNLYWYRQAAGRGLQLLFYSVGIGQISSEVPQNLSASRPQDRQFILSSKKLLLSDSGFYLCAWSVVQAYGYTFGSGTRLTVV.

The chain uses TRBV6-2 or TRBV6-3 and TRBJ2-6; TRBD1 is a possible D gene (6 bases). In germline, CDR1 is MNHEY, CDR2 SVGEGT. This CDR3 region has 19 residues. Trimming removed 2 bases at V and 1 base at J, with 18 bases between. The CDR3 nucleotides read TGTGCCAGCAGTTACCCTTATGGGGGCGTTGGGTCTGGGGCCAACGTCCTGACTTTC. Its translation is CASSYPYGGVGSGANVLTF.

This clone occurred once. V usage is TRBV19 and J usage is TRBJ2-1; 12 nucleotides match TRBD2. This CDR3 is 14 amino acids long. The germline gives CDR1 LNHDA, CDR2 SQIVND (reference sequence). V shed 5 bases and J 6 bases; nucleotides not matched to a gene: 2. The CDR3 DNA follows: TGTGCCAGTAGTGCTAGCGGGAGGGCCAATGAGCAGTTCTTC. Its translation is CASSASGRANEQFF. Together with reference TRBV19 and TRBJ2-1, the CDR3 gives the full variable domain: DGGITQSPKYLFRKEGQNVTLSCEQNLNHDAMYWYRQDPGQGLRLIYYSQIVNDFQKGDIAEGYSVSREKKESFPLTVTSAQKNPTAFYLCASSASGRANEQFFGPGTRLTVL.

The chain joins TRBV5-4 to TRBJ1-4; D unclear. The CDR3 runs 14 residues. The V gene lost 0 bases and the J gene lost 5 bases, with 8 bases spanning the gap. The germline CDR1 and CDR2 sequences are SGHNT and YYREEE (reference sequence). As DNA, the CDR3 is TGTGCCAGCAGCTTGGGTGGAGGGAATGAAAAACTGTTTTTT. This translates into CASSLGGGNEKLFF.

The gene calls are TRBV27 and TRBJ2-7, with TRBD2 as a possible D gene (7 bases). This CDR3 is built from 14 residues. Germline-derived CDR1 and CDR2 are MNHEY and SMNVEV (reference sequence). V was trimmed by 4 bases and J by 5 bases, leaving 15 bases between them. The CDR3 sequence is CASSSLGGADEQYF. The DNA for the CDR3 is TGTGCCAGCAGTTCCCTGGGGGGGGCCGACGAGCAGTACTTC.

This clone was detected once. The rearrangement uses TRBV4-3 and TRBJ1-2; 10 bases agree with TRBD1. The CDR3 totals 21 residues. V was clipped by 1 base and J by 2 bases; unmatched bases: 19. Germline V gene sequence: CDR1 LGHNA, CDR2 YSLEER. The CDR3 DNA reads TGCGCCAGCAGCCAAGTGGGGGACAGGGGAGGAACTCCAGGGAGGAACTATGGCTACACCTTC. It yields the protein CASSQVGDRGGTPGRNYGYTF.

The chain links TRBV3-1 (or the pseudogene TRBV3-2) to TRBJ1-4, with 10 positions matching TRBD1. The V segment lost 4 bases and the J segment 7 bases; nucleotides outside the gene matches: 15. Germline lookup yields CDR1 LGHDT and CDR2 YNNKEL (reference sequence). The CDR3 loop spans 18 amino acids. This chain's CDR3 is CASSRLRGSGTGAEKLFF. The CDR3 DNA follows: TGTGCCAGCAGCCGACTGAGGGGTTCCGGGACAGGGGCTGAAAAACTGTTTTTT.

This sequence joins TRBV27 and TRBJ2-2, with D uncertain. Trimming removed 7 bases at V and 2 bases at J, with 17 bases between. The CDR3 sequence is 16 residues long. Germline V gives CDR1 MNHEY, CDR2 SMNVEV (reference sequence). This CDR3 reads CASTPDWGLNTGELFF. The DNA of the CDR3 is TGTGCCAGCACCCCGGATTGGGGTCTCAACACCGGGGAGCTGTTTTTT.

This clone has only one observation. The V gene is TRBV2, the J gene TRBJ1-2, with D uncertain. The CDR3 runs to 13 residues. V shed 10 bases and J shed 3 bases, with 15 bases lying between them. Germline loops: CDR1 SNHLY, CDR2 FYNNEI. For the CDR3, the DNA is TGTGCCAACTCACCAGGACTGGACTATGGCTACACCTTC. It is translated as CANSPGLDYGYTF. The complete variable domain, with remaining parts taken from reference TRBV2 and TRBJ1-2, reads EPEVTQTPSHQVTQMGQEVILRCVPISNHLYFYWYRQILGQKVEFLVSFYNNEISEKSEIFDDQFSVERPDGSNFTLKIRSTKLEDSAMYFCANSPGLDYGYTFGSGTRLTVV.

The CDR3 here is CASSQGARGYTF. In nucleotides, the CDR3 is TGTGCCAGCAGTCAGGGGGCGCGTGGCTACACCTTC. The chain combines TRBV6-5 with TRBJ1-2; 8 nucleotides align to TRBD1. This CDR3 comprises 12 residues. Germline CDR1 and CDR2: MNHEY and SVGAGI. V trimming: 5 bases; J trimming: 7 bases; junction bases outside the gene matches: 3.

The chain is built from TRBV2 and TRBJ2-7, with a tentative D call TRBD1 (6 bases). There are 16 residues in the CDR3. V lost 2 bases to trimming and J lost 5 bases, with 19 bases between them. From germline, CDR1 is SNHLY and CDR2 FYNNEI. DNA for the CDR3: TGTGCCAGCAGTGAAAATCTTAGGCAGGGGAGCGACGAGCAGTACTTC. It yields the protein CASSENLRQGSDEQYF. The variable domain in full, with the rest retrieved from reference TRBV2 and TRBJ2-7, is EPEVTQTPSHQVTQMGQEVILRCVPISNHLYFYWYRQILGQKVEFLVSFYNNEISEKSEIFDDQFSVERPDGSNFTLKIRSTKLEDSAMYFCASSENLRQGSDEQYFGPGTRLTVT.

The table lists this clone with a count of one. The gene calls are TRBV4-2 and TRBJ1-3; D gene ambiguous. Per the germline V gene, CDR1 is LGHNA and CDR2 is YNFKEQ. The CDR3 has 14 amino acids. V was trimmed by 0 bases and J by 5 bases, leaving 8 bases between them. The CDR3 sequence is CASSQEGVRNTIYF. Here the CDR3 DNA reads TGTGCCAGCAGCCAAGAGGGCGTTCGAAACACCATATATTTT.

DNA of the CDR3: TGTGCCAGCAGCTTGAGACGGCTTAGTGGGAAAGATACGCAGTATTTT. This codes for CASSLRRLSGKDTQYF. The chain combines TRBV5-6 with TRBJ2-3; D unresolved. The CDR3 has 16 amino acids. CDR1 SGHDT and CDR2 YYEEEE come from the germline V gene. V gave up 1 base and J gave up 5 bases, with 17 bases separating them.

The rearrangement joins TRBV27 to TRBJ2-7; the D is unclear. The V gene's germline CDR1 is MNHEY and CDR2 SMNVEV (reference sequence). The CDR3 loop spans 13 amino acids. Trimming removed 5 bases at V and 0 bases at J, with 8 bases between. Here the CDR3 DNA reads TGTGCCAGCAGTCCCGTCTTCTCCTACGAGCAGTACTTC. Translating it yields CASSPVFSYEQYF.